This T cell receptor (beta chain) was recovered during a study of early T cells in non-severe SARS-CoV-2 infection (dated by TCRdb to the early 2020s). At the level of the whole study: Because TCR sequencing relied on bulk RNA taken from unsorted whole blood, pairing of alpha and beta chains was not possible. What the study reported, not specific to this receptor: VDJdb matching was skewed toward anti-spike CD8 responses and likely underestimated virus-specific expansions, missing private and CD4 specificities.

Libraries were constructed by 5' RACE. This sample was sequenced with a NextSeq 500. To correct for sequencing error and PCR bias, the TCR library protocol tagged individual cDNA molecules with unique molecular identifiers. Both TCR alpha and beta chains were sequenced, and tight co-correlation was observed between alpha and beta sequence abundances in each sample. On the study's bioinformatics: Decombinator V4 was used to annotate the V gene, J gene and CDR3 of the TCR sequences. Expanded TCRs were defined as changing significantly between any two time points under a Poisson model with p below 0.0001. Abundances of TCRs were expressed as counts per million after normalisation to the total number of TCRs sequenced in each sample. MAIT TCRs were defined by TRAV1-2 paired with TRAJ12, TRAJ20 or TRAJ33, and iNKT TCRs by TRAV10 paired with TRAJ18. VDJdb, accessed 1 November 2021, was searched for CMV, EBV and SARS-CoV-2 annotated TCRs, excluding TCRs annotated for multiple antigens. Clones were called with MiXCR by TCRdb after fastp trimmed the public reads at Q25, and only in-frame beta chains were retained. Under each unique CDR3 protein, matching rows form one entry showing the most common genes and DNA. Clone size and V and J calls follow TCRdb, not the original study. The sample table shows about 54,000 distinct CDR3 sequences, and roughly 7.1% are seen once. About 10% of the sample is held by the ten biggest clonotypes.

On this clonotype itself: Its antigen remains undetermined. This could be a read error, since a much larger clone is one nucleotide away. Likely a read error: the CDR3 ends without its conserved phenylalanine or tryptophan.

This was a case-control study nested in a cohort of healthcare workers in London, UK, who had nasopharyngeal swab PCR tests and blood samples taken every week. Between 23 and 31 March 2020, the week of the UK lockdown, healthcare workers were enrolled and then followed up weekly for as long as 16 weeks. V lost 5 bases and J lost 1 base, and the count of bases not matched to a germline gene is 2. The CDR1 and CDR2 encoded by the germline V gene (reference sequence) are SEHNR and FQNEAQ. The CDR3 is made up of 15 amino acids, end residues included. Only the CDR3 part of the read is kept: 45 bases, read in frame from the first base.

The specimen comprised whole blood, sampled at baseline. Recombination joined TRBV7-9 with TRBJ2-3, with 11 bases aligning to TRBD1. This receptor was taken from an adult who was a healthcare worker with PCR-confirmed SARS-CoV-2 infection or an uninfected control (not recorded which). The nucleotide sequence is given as TGTGCCAGCAGCCGGACAGGGGGCGGCACAGATACGCAGTATTTA. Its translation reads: CASSRTGGGTDTQYL.